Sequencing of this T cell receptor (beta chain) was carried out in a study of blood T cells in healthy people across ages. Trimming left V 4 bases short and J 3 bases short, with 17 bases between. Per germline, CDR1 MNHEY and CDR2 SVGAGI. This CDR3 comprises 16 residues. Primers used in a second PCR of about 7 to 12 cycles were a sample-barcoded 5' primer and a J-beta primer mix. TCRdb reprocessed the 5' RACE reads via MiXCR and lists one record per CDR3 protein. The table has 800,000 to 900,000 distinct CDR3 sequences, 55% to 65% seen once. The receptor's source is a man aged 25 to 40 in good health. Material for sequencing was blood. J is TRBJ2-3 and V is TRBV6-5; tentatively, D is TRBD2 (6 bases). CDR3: CASSSAGRRGTDTQYF. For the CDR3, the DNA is TGTGCCAGCAGTTCCGCGGGAAGGCGGGGAACAGATACGCAGTATTTT.